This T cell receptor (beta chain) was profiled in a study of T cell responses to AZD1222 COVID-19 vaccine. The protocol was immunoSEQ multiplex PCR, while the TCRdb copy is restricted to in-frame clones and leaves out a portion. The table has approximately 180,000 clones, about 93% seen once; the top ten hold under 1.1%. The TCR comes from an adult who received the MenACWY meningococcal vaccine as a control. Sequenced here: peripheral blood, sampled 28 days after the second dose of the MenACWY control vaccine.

CDR3 residues: CASTWGINQPQHF. CDR3 sequence (DNA): TGTGCCAGCACCTGGGGCATCAATCAGCCCCAGCATTTT. The chain has TRBV7-2 and TRBJ1-5, with D possibly matching TRBD1 (5 bases). This CDR3 is built from 13 residues. The germline V gene has CDR1 SGHTA and CDR2 FQGNSA. V was cut by 7 bases and J by 3 bases, with 10 bases left in between.